This entry describes one TCR beta chain. Its specificity is unknown. The data belong to a study of OX40 agonist ivuxolimab in advanced cancers. The CDR3 spans 15 residues. Germline CDR1 is SNHLY and CDR2 is FYNNEI. Trimming stripped 2 bases from V and 5 bases from J, with 12 bases between. Assay: immunoSEQ multiplex PCR; the TCRdb copy retains only in-frame clones and omits some. The sample lists roughly 75,000 clones, roughly 88% occurring once. Notes on the study in general: Antigens targeted by the expanded peripheral T cells were not determined.

The receptor was derived from an adult with an advanced solid tumor such as melanoma, head and neck, liver or kidney cancer. Material: CD4+ or CD8+ T cells sorted from blood, obtained in a trial of the OX40 agonist ivuxolimab. The chain carries TRBV2 and TRBJ2-2, with a possible D match to TRBD1 (6 bases). In nucleotides, the CDR3 is TGTGCCAGCAGTGAAAACAGGGTATTTACCGGGGAGCTGTTTTTT. Translation gives CASSENRVFTGELFF.